The 28 T cell receptor beta chains below come from one sample, sequenced in a study of blood T cell repertoires in COVID-19. Profiled with immunoSEQ multiplex PCR; TCRdb holds only in-frame clones, not every one. Altogether tens of thousands of clones are present, 80% to 90% being singletons, with the ten largest covering 35% to 45%. The sequenced sample consisted of peripheral blood. These TCRs come from a woman older than 75 with active or convalescent COVID-19.

The chain has TRBV6-6 and TRBJ1-1, with D possibly TRBD1 on 5 matching bases. Trimming took off 8 bases at V and 4 bases at J, with 14 bases between the two ends. The CDR3 is made up of 13 amino acids. Germline CDR1 is MNHNY and CDR2 is SVGAGI (reference sequence). CDR3 sequence: CASAAQGGTEAFF. The CDR3, as DNA: TGTGCCAGCGCGGCTCAGGGAGGCACTGAAGCTTTCTTT.

This sequence joins TRBV5-1 and TRBJ1-2; D perhaps matches TRBD1 (5 bases). The germline V gene encodes CDR1 SGHRS and CDR2 YFSETQ. With 4 bases removed from V and 8 bases from J, the gap between germline ends came to 21 bases. CDR3 length: 15 residues. The CDR3 DNA is TGCGCCAGCAGCGCCGCCCAGGGAGGCGTAGGAGGCTACACCTTC. Translated, it gives CASSAAQGGVGGYTF.

The gene calls are TRBV30 and TRBJ1-4; 9 bases map to TRBD1. Germline V lookup: CDR1 GTSNPN, CDR2 SVGIG (reference sequence). Trimming took 4 bases from V and 0 from J; bases not matched to a gene: 3. The CDR3 has 15 residues. CDR3: CAWTRQGATNEKLFF. Written as DNA, the CDR3 is TGTGCCTGGACCCGACAGGGGGCAACTAATGAAAAACTGTTTTTT.

The chain recombines TRBV10-3 with TRBJ1-1; TRBD1 is a possible D gene (5 bases). The CDR3 loop spans 15 amino acids. Per the germline V gene, CDR1 is ENHRY and CDR2 is SYGVKD. Trimming took off 6 bases at V and 1 base at J, with 15 bases between the two ends. For the CDR3, the DNA is TGTGCCATCAGAGTCACCAACCAGGGGAACACTGAAGCTTTCTTT. Translated: CAIRVTNQGNTEAFF.

The chain links TRBV28 to TRBJ2-2; tentative D call: TRBD2 (7 bases). Germline values: CDR1 MDHEN, CDR2 SYDVKM. V lost 2 bases and J lost 8, with 24 bases in between. There are 18 residues in the CDR3. In DNA, the CDR3 is TGTGCCAGCAGTTTAGTCTCGGGGGGCTCTTCGCTTGTGGGGGAGCTGTTTTTT. It encodes CASSLVSGGSSLVGELFF.

J is TRBJ2-5 and V is TRBV11-2; 10 bases match TRBD1. The CDR3 is made up of 16 amino acids. Trimming took 5 bases from V and 5 from J; bases not matched to a gene: 11. Per the germline V gene, CDR1 is SGHAT and CDR2 is FQNNGV. The CDR3 here is CASSNKVGTGDETQYF. In nucleotides, the CDR3 is TGTGCCAGCAGCAATAAAGTCGGGACAGGGGATGAGACCCAGTACTTC.

The chain uses TRBV5-4 and TRBJ2-5, with a tentative D call TRBD2 (5 bases). The CDR3 contains 15 residues. Germline V CDR1 and CDR2: SGHNT, YYREEE (reference sequence). Trimming shortened V by 2 bases and J by 2 bases, and 13 bases separated the two germline ends. The CDR3 protein is CASSFFRGGQETQYF. The CDR3 coding sequence is TGTGCCAGCAGCTTCTTTCGGGGTGGGCAAGAGACCCAGTACTTC.

This sequence joins TRBV5-1 and TRBJ1-4; TRBD1 matches at 8 bases. The CDR3 has 15 amino acids. J gave up 7 bases and V 8 bases, and 13 bases lay outside the gene matches. Germline V gene lookup returns CDR1 SGHRS and CDR2 YFSETQ. The CDR3 spells CASTTGTGGGEKLFF. CDR3 DNA sequence: TGCGCCAGTACAACCGGGACAGGTGGGGGTGAAAAACTGTTTTTT.

The J gene is TRBJ2-2, the V gene TRBV5-1, with 9 nucleotides matching TRBD1. J was trimmed by 5 bases and V by 2 bases; bases with no gene match: 4. The CDR3 consists of 15 residues. Germline V gives CDR1 SGHRS, CDR2 YFSETQ. CDR3 DNA: TGCGCCAGCAGCTTCGGGACAGGGTATACCGGGGAGCTGTTTTTT. Amino acids: CASSFGTGYTGELFF. The whole variable domain, filled in from reference TRBV5-1 and TRBJ2-2, reads KAGVTQTPRYLIKTRGQQVTLSCSPISGHRSVSWYQQTPGQGLQFLFEYFSETQRNKGNFPGRFSGRQFSNSRSEMNVSTLELGDSALYLCASSFGTGYTGELFFGEGSRLTVL.

The CDR3 DNA follows: TGTGCCAGCCAGGGTGGGTCCTACAATGAGCAGTTCTTC. This gives the protein CASQGGSYNEQFF. V is TRBV28 and J is TRBJ2-1, with D perhaps TRBD1 (5 bases). CDR3 size: 13 residues. The V and J ends lost 8 bases and 1 base respectively, with 9 bases between them. Germline lookup yields CDR1 MDHEN and CDR2 SYDVKM.

Here the CDR3 DNA reads TGTGCCAGCAGACCCCGGACAACAAGATATGGCTACACCTTC. It yields the protein CASRPRTTRYGYTF. The chain is built from TRBV28 and TRBJ1-2, with D maybe TRBD1 (5 bases). Per germline, CDR1 MDHEN and CDR2 SYDVKM. The CDR3 loop spans 14 amino acids. Trimming took off 6 bases at V and 5 bases at J, with 16 bases between the two ends.

The chain is built from TRBV7-6 and TRBJ2-5; D remains unclear. The CDR3 spans 15 residues. Trimming took 1 base from V and 5 from J, leaving 14 bases between them. Germline V CDR1 and CDR2: SGHVS, FNYEAQ. Written as DNA, the CDR3 is TGTGCCAGCAGCTTAGAGAGAAGCTACGGGGAGACCCAGTACTTC. Translated: CASSLERSYGETQYF. The full variable domain, in which reference TRBV7-6 and TRBJ2-5 provide the parts outside the CDR3, is GAGVSQSPRYKVTKRGQDVALRCDPISGHVSLYWYRQALGQGPEFLTYFNYEAQQDKSGLPNDRFSAERPEGSISTLTIQRTEQRDSAMYRCASSLERSYGETQYFGPGTRLLVL.

A single count supports this clone. The V call is TRBV19, the J call TRBJ2-1; the D gene is possibly TRBD2 (8 bases). Germline loops: CDR1 LNHDA, CDR2 SQIVND (reference sequence). The CDR3 has 17 residues. Trimming shortened V by 5 bases and J by 6 bases, and 23 bases separated the two germline ends. CDR3 region: CASSPRLAQGGGNEQFF. DNA of the CDR3: TGTGCCAGTAGTCCCCGACTAGCGCAGGGGGGGGGCAATGAGCAGTTCTTC.

This rearrangement joins TRBV4-1 to TRBJ2-3; 10 positions agree with TRBD2. This CDR3 is built from 16 residues. Unmatched junction bases numbered 6, after V lost 3 bases and J lost 3 bases. The germline V gene encodes CDR1 MGHRA and CDR2 YSYEKL. The CDR3 region is CASSQTPLAGTDTQYF. The CDR3 nucleotides read TGCGCCAGCAGCCAGACACCACTAGCGGGGACAGATACGCAGTATTTT.

The chain links TRBV28 to TRBJ1-6; perhaps TRBD1 as D (5 bases). The ends were cut back, 6 bases at V and 7 bases at J, with 16 bases in the middle. Germline V lookup: CDR1 MDHEN, CDR2 SYDVKM. The CDR3 covers 15 residues. CDR3 nucleotide sequence: TGTGCCAGCAGGTCCCCTATAGGGGCCAATTCACCCCTCCACTTT. This gives the protein CASRSPIGANSPLHF.

As regards this clone: A clone one base away is much larger, so this may be a read error. The chain carries TRBV4-1 and TRBJ2-2; 9 bases map to TRBD2. The junction had 7 bases not matched to a gene; V was cut back by 10 bases and J by 1 base. The CDR3 sequence is 15 residues long. From germline, CDR1 is MGHRA and CDR2 YSYEKL. CDR3 nucleotides: TGCGCCACCACCCGACTAGCGGAGAACACCGGGGAGCTGTTTTTT. Its protein product is CATTRLAENTGELFF.

The chain has TRBV29-1 and TRBJ2-5, with D possibly matching TRBD2 (5 bases). Deletions cut 7 bases from V and 2 bases from J, with 8 bases between. The germline gives CDR1 SQVTM, CDR2 ANQGSEA. The CDR3 spans 11 residues. CDR3 residues: CSGGYQETQYF. CDR3 bases: TGCAGCGGCGGGTATCAAGAGACCCAGTACTTC.

The J gene is TRBJ2-7, the V gene TRBV19; 12 bases map to TRBD2. CDR1 is LNHDA, CDR2 SQIVND, per germline (reference sequence). This CDR3 has 17 residues. With 4 bases clipped from V and 2 bases from J, the junction kept 9 bases outside the gene matches. Here the CDR3 DNA reads TGTGCCAGTAGTACCCTGCATCTAGCGGGAGGGCCCTACGAGCAGTACTTC. It specifies CASSTLHLAGGPYEQYF.

The V call is TRBV7-8, the J call TRBJ1-1; D remains unclear. In germline, CDR1 is SGHVS, CDR2 FQNEAQ. V shed 1 base and J shed 5 bases, with 14 bases lying between them. CDR3 length: 15 residues. The CDR3 nucleotides read TGTGCCAGCAGCTTAGGACGTGGAGAAGGAACTGAAGCTTTCTTT. Translating gives CASSLGRGEGTEAFF.

The chain couples TRBV5-8 to TRBJ1-1; D ambiguous. There are 14 residues in the CDR3. Per germline, CDR1 SGHTS and CDR2 YDEGEE. With 3 bases removed from V and 4 bases from J, the gap between germline ends came to 13 bases. This CDR3 is CASSSFGRSTEAFF. In DNA, the CDR3 is TGTGCCAGCAGCTCTTTCGGTAGGAGCACTGAAGCTTTCTTT.

This chain uses TRBV19 with TRBJ1-5; D uncertain. Trimming stripped 6 bases from V and 0 bases from J, with 12 bases between. This CDR3 is built from 15 residues. Germline V lookup: CDR1 LNHDA, CDR2 SQIVND (reference sequence). This CDR3 reads CASSPHGYSNQPQHF. As DNA, the CDR3 is TGTGCCAGTAGCCCGCACGGGTATAGCAATCAGCCCCAGCATTTT.

The chain recombines TRBV9 with TRBJ2-7; weak D call: TRBD2 (5 bases). The CDR3 length is 14 residues. Germline CDR1 and CDR2: SGDLS and YYNGEE. Trimming stripped 1 base from V and 3 bases from J, with 11 bases between. This CDR3 is CASSVSGGGYEQYF. CDR3 nucleotides: TGTGCCAGCAGCGTATCCGGAGGAGGCTACGAGCAGTACTTC.

This sequence joins TRBV7-9 and TRBJ1-1; perhaps TRBD1 as D (6 bases). Germline V lookup: CDR1 SEHNR, CDR2 FQNEAQ (reference sequence). CDR3 length equals 14 residues. The V gene lost 5 bases and the J gene lost 6 bases, with 16 bases spanning the gap. CDR3 coding DNA: TGTGCCAGCAGCCGAAATCCAGGGGTGGCTGAAGCTTTCTTT. Its protein is CASSRNPGVAEAFF.

This clone was detected only a few times. The rearrangement uses TRBV27 and TRBJ2-2, with D possibly TRBD1 on 6 matching bases. V lost 6 bases to trimming and J lost 6 bases, with 20 bases between them. Germline CDR1 reads MNHEY; CDR2 reads SMNVEV (reference sequence). The CDR3 totals 16 residues. This CDR3 is CASSRSDRFFPGELFF. DNA for the CDR3: TGTGCCAGCAGCCGCTCGGACAGATTCTTTCCCGGGGAGCTGTTTTTT.

The chain joins TRBV30 to TRBJ1-1; maybe TRBD1 (6 bases). This CDR3 is 14 amino acids long. Trimming left V 0 bases short and J 3 bases short, with 11 bases between. Germline V gene sequence: CDR1 GTSNPN, CDR2 SVGIG (reference sequence). The CDR3: CAWSVLRQDTEAFF. In DNA, the CDR3 is TGTGCCTGGAGTGTACTTAGACAGGACACTGAAGCTTTCTTT.

This chain connects TRBV7-8 to TRBJ1-1; D is uncertain. The germline V gene has CDR1 SGHVS and CDR2 FQNEAQ. Between the trimmed V and J ends, which lost 0 bases and 0 bases, there was a span of 8 bases. This CDR3 comprises 15 residues. In DNA form, the CDR3 reads TGTGCCAGCAGCTTAGCGCGCACTTTGAACACTGAAGCTTTCTTT. Amino acid sequence: CASSLARTLNTEAFF. Full variable domain (rest looked up from reference TRBV7-8 and TRBJ1-1): GAGVSQSPRYKVAKRGQDVALRCDPISGHVSLFWYQQALGQGPEFLTYFQNEAQLDKSGLPSDRFFAERPEGSVSTLKIQRTQQEDSAVYLCASSLARTLNTEAFFGQGTRLTVV.

CDR3 protein: CASSFLQGTTFF. The CDR3 DNA sequence: TGTGCCAGCAGTTTTCTACAGGGGACAACTTTCTTT. The chain uses TRBV12-3 or TRBV12-4 and TRBJ1-1; 7 nucleotides line up with TRBD1. Trimming took 3 bases from V and 12 from J; bases not matched to a gene: 7. The length of the CDR3 is 12 residues.

The gene calls are TRBV4-2 and TRBJ1-1; 10 positions match TRBD1. J gave up 7 bases and V 1 base, and 0 bases lay outside the gene matches. The CDR3 is made up of 13 amino acids. Germline assignment: CDR1 LGHNA and CDR2 YNFKEQ. The CDR3 DNA reads as TGTGCCAGCAGCCAAGGGACAGGGGGTGAAGCTTTCTTT. It is translated as CASSQGTGGEAFF.